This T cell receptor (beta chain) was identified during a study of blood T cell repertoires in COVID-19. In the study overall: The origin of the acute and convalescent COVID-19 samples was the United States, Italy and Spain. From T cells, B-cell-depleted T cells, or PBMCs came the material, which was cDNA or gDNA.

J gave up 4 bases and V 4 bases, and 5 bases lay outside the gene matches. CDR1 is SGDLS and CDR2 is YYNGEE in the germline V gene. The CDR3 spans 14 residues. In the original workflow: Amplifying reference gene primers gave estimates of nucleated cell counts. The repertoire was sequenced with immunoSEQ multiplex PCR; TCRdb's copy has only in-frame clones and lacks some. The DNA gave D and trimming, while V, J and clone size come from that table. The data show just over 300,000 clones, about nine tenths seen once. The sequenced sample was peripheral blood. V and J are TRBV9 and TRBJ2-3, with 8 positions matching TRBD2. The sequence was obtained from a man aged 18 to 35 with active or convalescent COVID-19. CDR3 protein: CASSSRGGADTQYF. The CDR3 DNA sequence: TGTGCCAGCAGCTCCCGGGGGGGGGCAGATACGCAGTATTTT. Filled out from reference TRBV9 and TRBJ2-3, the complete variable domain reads DSGVTQTPKHLITATGQRVTLRCSPRSGDLSVYWYQQSLDQGLQFLIQYYNGEERAKGNILERFSAQQFPDLHSELNLSSLELGDSALYFCASSSRGGADTQYFGPGTRLTVL.